The rows below give T cell receptor beta chains drawn from one sample of a study of beta chain features in type 1 diabetes. Generated by immunoSEQ multiplex PCR, the TCRdb table keeps only in-frame clones and is missing some. The table has 970,000 or so clones, about a sixth seen once. Sequencing input: naive CD4+ T cells from blood. Every receptor here comes from a woman between 18 and 29 years old in good health. Each CDR3 is given with its conserved first and last residue. A D gene is named only where the DNA matches it firmly. Rows may omit the clone size; those that give it use once, few, many or a size class.

D,size,J,V,DNA,CDR3
TRBD2,NA,TRBJ2-4,TRBV25-1,TGTGCCAGCAGTGAGGCAGTCACTAGCGGGGGAGCCAAAAACATTCAGTACTTC,CASSEAVTSGGAKNIQYF
TRBD1,few,TRBJ1-1,TRBV7-8,TGTGCCAGCAGCCCGTTCAGGGAGGGGGCTCGGATGAACACTGAAGCTTTCTTT,CASSPFREGARMNTEAFF
TRBD1,NA,TRBJ1-1,TRBV10-3,TGTGCCATCAATCCGACAGGGGCTGTGGGAACTGAAGCTTTCTTT,CAINPTGAVGTEAFF
NA,NA,TRBJ2-3,TRBV7-2,TGTGCCAGCAGCTCTACGTTGGATACGCAGTATTTT,CASSSTLDTQYF
NA,few,TRBJ1-5,TRBV28,TGTGCCAGCAGTTTGTGGACAGACTATAGCAATCAGCCCCAGCATTTT,CASSLWTDYSNQPQHF
NA,few,TRBJ2-1,TRBV29-1,TGCAGCGGTGGGCCCTACAATGAGCAGTTCTTC,CSGGPYNEQFF
TRBD1,few,TRBJ2-7,TRBV7-2,TGTGCCAGCAGCTTAGTCTCGGTTGACAGGGCCCCCTACGAGCAGTACTTC,CASSLVSVDRAPYEQYF
TRBD1,NA,TRBJ2-3,TRBV15,TGTGCCACCAGCAGGTTCCCCCCGGGACAGGGGAGGGGATCGGATACGCAGTATTTT,CATSRFPPGQGRGSDTQYF
NA,NA,TRBJ2-2,TRBV5-1,TGCGCCAGCAAGTGGGGGACGGACACCGGGGAGCTGTTTTTT,CASKWGTDTGELFF
NA,few,TRBJ1-1,TRBV11-2,TGTGCCAGCAGCTTAGAACAGTCATTGGGGCGAGCTTTCTTT,CASSLEQSLGRAFF